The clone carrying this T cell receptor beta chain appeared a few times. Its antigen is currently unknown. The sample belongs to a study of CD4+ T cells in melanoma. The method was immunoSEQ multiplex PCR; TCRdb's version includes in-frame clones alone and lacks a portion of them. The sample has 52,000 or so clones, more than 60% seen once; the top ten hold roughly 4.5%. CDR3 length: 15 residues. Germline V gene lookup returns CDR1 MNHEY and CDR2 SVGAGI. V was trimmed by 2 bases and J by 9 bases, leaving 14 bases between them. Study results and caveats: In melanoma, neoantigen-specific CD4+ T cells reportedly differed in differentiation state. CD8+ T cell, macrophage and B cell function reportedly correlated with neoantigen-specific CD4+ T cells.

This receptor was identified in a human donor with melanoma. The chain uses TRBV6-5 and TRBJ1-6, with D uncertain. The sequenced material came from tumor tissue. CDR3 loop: CASSYGHGYGSPLHF. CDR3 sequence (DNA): TGTGCCAGCAGTTACGGGCACGGCTACGGTTCACCCCTCCACTTT.